This T cell receptor beta chain was identified in a study of control samples from healthy donors and cancer patients. This CDR3 has 11 amino acids. Per germline, CDR1 LNHDA and CDR2 SQIVND (reference sequence). Trimming cost V 3 bases and J 7 bases, with 6 bases left between them. Data came from immunoSEQ multiplex PCR; TCRdb stores just in-frame clones and leaves some out. The repertoire holds about 98,000 clones, with roughly four fifths as singletons. The chain has TRBV19 and TRBJ1-2; a weak D match, TRBD1 (6 bases). The sequenced sample consisted of blood. The origin of this receptor is a man aged 55 to 70 in good health. Here the CDR3 DNA reads TGTGCCAGTAGTATGGGGGCTGGCTACACCTTC. This gives the protein CASSMGAGYTF.